These 20 T cell receptor beta chains originate from one sample sequenced in a study of cytomegalovirus exposure and HLA in healthy donors (dated by TCRdb to about 2017). Libraries were built with the immunoSEQ multiplex PCR assay. For the multiplex PCR, a mixture combining 60 forward primers for TCR Vbeta segments and 13 reverse primers for TCR Jbeta segments was used. TCRdb retrieved this table from immuneACCESS and kept in-frame rearrangements only. Not all clones are present; in checked studies, unresolved V genes account for under half, and no reason is known for the remainder. Here the sample has 60,000 to 95,000 clones; more than 65% occur a single time. The biggest ten clones account for about 19% of the sample. The specimen was PBMCs. These receptors were taken from a man aged 70-80 years in good health and CMV-seropositive.

This clone showed up just a few times. The chain has TRBV27 and TRBJ2-7; 7 bases are shared with TRBD1. The V segment lost 5 bases and the J segment 4 bases; nucleotides outside the gene matches: 5. The CDR3 has 13 residues. Germline V lookup: CDR1 MNHEY, CDR2 SMNVEV (reference sequence). CDR3 sequence: CASSRTGRYEQYF. The CDR3 nucleotides read TGTGCCAGCAGTCGGACAGGCCGATACGAGCAGTACTTC.

The V gene is TRBV9, the J gene TRBJ1-1; perhaps TRBD1 as D (6 bases). V lost 0 bases and J lost 3, with 9 bases in between. This CDR3 has 14 amino acids. Germline V gene lookup returns CDR1 SGDLS and CDR2 YYNGEE. The CDR3 spells CASSVGPGDTEAFF. The CDR3 DNA follows: TGTGCCAGCAGCGTAGGACCAGGGGACACTGAAGCTTTCTTT.

The rearrangement uses TRBV6-1 and TRBJ2-1; D possibly corresponds to TRBD2 (8 bases). Germline-derived CDR1 and CDR2 are MNHNS and SASEGT. The CDR3 spans 14 residues. Trimming stripped 8 bases from V and 9 bases from J, with 20 bases between. The CDR3 DNA reads TGTGCCAGCCGGGAGGGGGCCGGGTCAACTGAGCAGTTCTTC. Protein product: CASREGAGSTEQFF.

The chain carries TRBV6-5 and TRBJ2-5; possibly TRBD1 for D (5 bases). CDR1 MNHEY and CDR2 SVGAGI come from the germline V gene. The CDR3 loop spans 14 amino acids. Trimming took off 2 bases at V and 2 bases at J, with 9 bases between the two ends. This chain's CDR3 is CASSYGAGQETQYF. The CDR3 coding sequence is TGTGCCAGCAGTTACGGGGCCGGACAAGAGACCCAGTACTTC.

This clone came up once. This sequence joins TRBV9 and TRBJ2-3, with 8 nucleotides matching TRBD2. CDR1 and CDR2 from the germline V gene are SGDLS and YYNGEE. V was pared by 2 bases and J by 1 base, with 3 bases of the junction left unmatched. The CDR3 sequence is 15 residues long. The CDR3 region has the DNA TGTGCCAGCAGCGTCCAAGCGGGGGGCACAGATACGCAGTATTTT. This codes for CASSVQAGGTDTQYF. The full variable domain, its missing parts supplied by reference TRBV9 and TRBJ2-3, is DSGVTQTPKHLITATGQRVTLRCSPRSGDLSVYWYQQSLDQGLQFLIQYYNGEERAKGNILERFSAQQFPDLHSELNLSSLELGDSALYFCASSVQAGGTDTQYFGPGTRLTVL.

CDR3 in DNA: TGCGCCAGCTCGACCGGGACAGGGAACACCGGGGAGCTGTTTTTT. Protein product: CASSTGTGNTGELFF. The chain is built from TRBV10-1 and TRBJ2-2, with TRBD1 identical over 8 bases. This CDR3 has 15 amino acids. Germline V gene sequence: CDR1 WNHNN, CDR2 SYGVQD (reference sequence). V shed 8 bases, J shed 1 base, and the junction held 6 bases outside the gene matches.

The chain has TRBV30 and TRBJ2-3; D remains unclear. The CDR3 loop spans 12 amino acids. CDR1 is GTSNPN and CDR2 is SVGIG in the germline V gene (reference sequence). The CDR3 DNA follows: TGTGCATTTGGTAGAGTCACAGATACGCAGTATTTT. Residues: CAFGRVTDTQYF.

The chain carries TRBV4-2 and TRBJ2-1; 12 positions match TRBD2. The CDR3 totals 14 residues. V gave up 1 base and J gave up 10 bases; unmatched junction bases: 2. Germline lookup yields CDR1 LGHNA and CDR2 YNFKEQ. The DNA of the CDR3 is TGTGCCAGCAGCCAAGGACTAGCGGGAGTAGAGCAGTTCTTC. It translates to CASSQGLAGVEQFF.

V is TRBV28 and J is TRBJ2-5; 14 nucleotides match TRBD2. Germline CDR1 is MDHEN and CDR2 is SYDVKM. The CDR3 is 17 residues long. The V gene end was trimmed by 6 bases and the J gene end by 4 bases; junction bases not matched to a gene: 10. The CDR3 region has the DNA TGTGCCAGCAGCTCCGGGACTAGCGGGAGTGAGTTAGAGACCCAGTACTTC. Protein product: CASSSGTSGSELETQYF. Full variable domain (remainder filled in from reference TRBV28 and TRBJ2-5): DVKVTQSSRYLVKRTGEKVFLECVQDMDHENMFWYRQDPGLGLRLIYFSYDVKMKEKGDIPEGYSVSREKKERFSLILESASTNQTSMYLCASSSGTSGSELETQYFGPGTRLLVL.

Written as DNA, the CDR3 is TGTGCCAGCAGTTTAACAGCCTACAATGAGCAGTTCTTC. Its translation is CASSLTAYNEQFF. This chain links TRBV28 with TRBJ2-1; unclear D gene. CDR1 MDHEN and CDR2 SYDVKM come from the germline V gene. The CDR3 runs to 13 residues. Trimming shortened V by 2 bases and J by 2 bases, and 4 bases separated the two germline ends.

This clone was observed a few times. The chain is built from TRBV13 and TRBJ2-5, with D possibly being TRBD1 (5 bases). V lost 7 bases, J lost 4 bases, and 16 bases lay in between. The CDR3 contains 14 residues. CDR1 is PRHDT, CDR2 FYEKMQ, per germline (reference sequence). CDR3 region: CASTLSGARETQYF. The CDR3 DNA is TGTGCCAGCACCCTATCTGGGGCTAGAGAGACCCAGTACTTC.

This clone was detected once. The V and J genes are TRBV9 and TRBJ2-5; TRBD2 agrees at 13 bases. With 3 bases clipped from V and 5 bases from J, the junction kept 7 bases outside the gene matches. Germline loops: CDR1 SGDLS, CDR2 YYNGEE. This CDR3 spans 16 amino acids. CDR3 protein: CASSAWTSGSRETQYF. The CDR3, as DNA: TGTGCCAGCAGCGCTTGGACTAGCGGGAGTCGGGAGACCCAGTACTTC.

The chain joins TRBV7-9 to TRBJ2-7; 7 nucleotides align to TRBD1. The germline CDR1 and CDR2 sequences are SEHNR and FQNEAQ (reference sequence). With V trimmed by 2 bases and J by 1 base, 5 bases remained unmatched. The CDR3 is made up of 15 amino acids. The CDR3, as DNA: TGTGCCAGCAGCTTATATACAGGGGCATCCTACGAGCAGTACTTC. Translating it yields CASSLYTGASYEQYF.

The chain uses TRBV9 and TRBJ2-3, with 12 bases aligning to TRBD2. Trimming at V came to 0 bases and at J to 5 bases, leaving 1 base not matched to a gene. There are 15 residues in the CDR3. Per germline, CDR1 SGDLS and CDR2 YYNGEE. The CDR3 DNA follows: TGTGCCAGCAGCGTAGGACTAGCGGGAGAAGATACGCAGTATTTT. Protein sequence: CASSVGLAGEDTQYF.

This clone was picked up a small number of times. The genes are TRBV6-5 and TRBJ2-2; 7 bases align to TRBD2. J lost 1 base, V lost 0 bases, and 2 bases had no gene match. The germline V gene encodes CDR1 MNHEY and CDR2 SVGAGI. This CDR3 contains 16 residues. This chain's CDR3 is CASSYSLAMNTGELFF. Written as DNA, the CDR3 is TGTGCCAGCAGTTACTCACTAGCGATGAACACCGGGGAGCTGTTTTTT.

The J gene is TRBJ2-5, the V gene TRBV19; 12 positions match TRBD2. Trimming removed 5 bases from V and 5 bases from J; junction bases left unmatched: 3. The CDR3 spans 14 residues. The germline gives CDR1 LNHDA, CDR2 SQIVND (reference sequence). The DNA of the CDR3 is TGTGCCAGTAGTTCGACTAGCGGGAGCGAGACCCAGTACTTC. This codes for CASSSTSGSETQYF.

The CDR3 coding sequence is TGCGCCAGCAGCCAAGTAATAGGGGGCGCATATGGCTACACCTTC. Its protein product is CASSQVIGGAYGYTF. The chain has TRBV4-3 and TRBJ1-2, with TRBD1 matching over 7 bases. From germline, CDR1 is LGHNA and CDR2 YSLEER. Trimming took 1 base from V and 5 from J; bases not matched to a gene: 7. The CDR3 has 15 residues.

This chain joins TRBV4-1 and TRBJ2-1, with 8 bases identical to TRBD2. From germline, CDR1 is MGHRA and CDR2 YSYEKL. The CDR3 consists of 13 residues. After removal of 1 base from V and 10 bases from J, the junction contained 3 bases not matched to a gene. The CDR3 region is CASSQVVAGEQFF. CDR3 DNA: TGCGCCAGCAGCCAAGTGGTAGCGGGGGAGCAGTTCTTC.

V usage is TRBV4-1 and J usage is TRBJ2-5; 8 bases line up with TRBD2. With 5 bases clipped from V and 1 base from J, the junction kept 12 bases outside the gene matches. The germline CDR1 and CDR2 sequences are MGHRA and YSYEKL. The CDR3 is 17 amino acids. The CDR3 protein is CASSNQGRGATQETQYF. The DNA of the CDR3 is TGCGCCAGCAGCAATCAGGGGCGGGGGGCGACCCAAGAGACCCAGTACTTC.

Only one count was recorded for this clone. V is TRBV14 and J is TRBJ2-5; D is undetermined. V was shortened by 0 bases and J by 3 bases, with 8 bases between the two germline ends. Germline-derived CDR1 and CDR2 are SGHDN and FVKESK. This CDR3 contains 14 residues. The CDR3, as DNA: TGTGCCAGCAGCCAAGAGAACACTAAAGAGACCCAGTACTTC. This sequence encodes CASSQENTKETQYF.